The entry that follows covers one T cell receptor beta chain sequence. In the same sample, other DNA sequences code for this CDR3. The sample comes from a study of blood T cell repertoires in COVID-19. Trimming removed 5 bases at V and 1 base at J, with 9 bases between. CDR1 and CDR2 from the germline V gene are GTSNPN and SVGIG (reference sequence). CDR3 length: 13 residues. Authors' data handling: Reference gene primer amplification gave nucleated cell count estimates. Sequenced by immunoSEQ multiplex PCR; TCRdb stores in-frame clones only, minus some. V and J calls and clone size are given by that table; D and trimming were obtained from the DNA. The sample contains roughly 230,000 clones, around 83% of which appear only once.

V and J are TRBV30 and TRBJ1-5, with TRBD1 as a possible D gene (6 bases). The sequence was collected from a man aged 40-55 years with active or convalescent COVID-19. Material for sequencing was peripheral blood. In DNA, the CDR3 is TGTGCCTGGTCGACAGGCAGCAATCAGCCCCAGCATTTT. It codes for CAWSTGSNQPQHF. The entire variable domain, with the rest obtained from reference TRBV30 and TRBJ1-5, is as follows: SQTIHQWPATLVQPVGSPLSLECTVEGTSNPNLYWYRQAAGRGLQLLFYSVGIGQISSEVPQNLSASRPQDRQFILSSKKLLLSDSGFYLCAWSTGSNQPQHFGDGTRLSIL.